This TCR beta chain was documented in a study of blood T cell repertoires in COVID-19. About the study: Acute and convalescent COVID-19 samples came from the United States, Italy and Spain.

How the authors handled the data: Nucleated cell counts were estimated from reference gene primer amplification. Measured with immunoSEQ multiplex PCR; TCRdb has only the in-frame clones, and not every one. The V and J calls and the clone size are those of that table, but D and trimming were determined from the DNA. The profile shows 250,000 or so clones, 84% of them singletons. This clone was counted a few times. V lost 4 bases, J lost 0 bases, and 7 bases stayed unmatched. Germline assignment: CDR1 SGHRS and CDR2 YFSETQ. This CDR3 spans 17 amino acids. The receptor's source is a woman aged 40 to 50 who had recovered from COVID-19. Sequenced material: peripheral blood. The chain joins TRBV5-1 to TRBJ2-1; 10 nucleotides match TRBD2. In nucleotides, the CDR3 is TGCGCCAGCAGCCTAGGACTAGCGGACAGCTCCTACAATGAGCAGTTCTTC. Protein product: CASSLGLADSSYNEQFF. Full variable domain (missing parts from reference TRBV5-1 and TRBJ2-1): KAGVTQTPRYLIKTRGQQVTLSCSPISGHRSVSWYQQTPGQGLQFLFEYFSETQRNKGNFPGRFSGRQFSNSRSEMNVSTLELGDSALYLCASSLGLADSSYNEQFFGPGTRLTVL.